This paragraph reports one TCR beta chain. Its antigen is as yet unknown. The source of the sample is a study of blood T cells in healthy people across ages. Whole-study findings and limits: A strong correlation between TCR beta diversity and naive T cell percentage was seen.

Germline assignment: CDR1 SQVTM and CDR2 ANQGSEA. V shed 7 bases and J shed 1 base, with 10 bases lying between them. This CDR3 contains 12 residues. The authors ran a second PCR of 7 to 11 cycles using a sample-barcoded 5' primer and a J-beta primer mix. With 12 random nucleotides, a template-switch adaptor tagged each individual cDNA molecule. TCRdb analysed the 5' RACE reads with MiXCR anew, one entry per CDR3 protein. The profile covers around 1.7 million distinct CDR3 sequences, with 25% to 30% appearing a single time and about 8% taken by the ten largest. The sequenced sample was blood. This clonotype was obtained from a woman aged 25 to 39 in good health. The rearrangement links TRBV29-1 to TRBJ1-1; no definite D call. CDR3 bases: TGCAGCGCTAAGACATCGAACACTGAAGCTTTCTTT. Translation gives CSAKTSNTEAFF.